This entry features one T cell receptor beta chain sequence. The entry originates in a study of PD-1 blockade in mismatch repair-deficient tumors. Trimming cost V 3 bases and J 16 bases; bases outside gene matches: 10. The germline gives CDR1 LNHDA, CDR2 SQIVND (reference sequence). CDR3 length equals 13 residues. Assay used: immunoSEQ multiplex PCR; TCRdb lists only in-frame clones, some missing. The repertoire holds some 130,000 clones, with around nine tenths as singletons. The starting material was peripheral blood, obtained approximately 71 weeks after starting pembrolizumab. This clonotype was obtained from an adult with mismatch repair-deficient cancer. V and J are TRBV19 and TRBJ2-4; 9 bases align to TRBD1. The CDR3 DNA sequence: TGTGCCAGTAGTATTTGGGGGACAGGGAAATCATACTTC. Its translation is CASSIWGTGKSYF.